These 21 T cell receptor beta chains came from one sample sequenced in a study of CD8+ T cells in alopecia areata (dated by TCRdb to 2017 to 2018). Read against the paper, the sample's time point label means: around 22 weeks on oral tofacitinib. The sample's treatment or condition, from its label and the paper: oral pan-JAK inhibitor, 5-10 mg twice daily. The method was the immunoSEQ multiplex PCR assay. RNA was extracted from all samples and reverse transcribed into cDNA as template for TCR sequencing. What TCRdb holds here is the immuneACCESS table cut down to in-frame rearrangements. Part of the clones is not present; checked against another copy, under half of the missing clones reflect an unresolved V gene, and the others are unexplained. The sample yields fewer than 250,000 clones; 60% were counted once. The top ten clones comprise over 0.9% of the sample. The sample in question was CD4+ T cells sorted from blood, obtained at week 24, from a patient treated with tofacitinib. The source of these receptors is a human donor with alopecia areata.

The gene calls are TRBV30 and TRBJ1-1; D uncertain. The CDR3 totals 14 residues. Germline V lookup: CDR1 GTSNPN, CDR2 SVGIG (reference sequence). Deletions cut 1 base from V and 1 base from J, with 10 bases between. The CDR3 sequence: CAWSAAVRNTEAFF. The CDR3 DNA sequence: TGTGCCTGGAGTGCGGCAGTCAGGAACACTGAAGCTTTCTTT.

The rearrangement joins TRBV30 to TRBJ2-1; 11 nucleotides match TRBD2. Per germline, CDR1 GTSNPN and CDR2 SVGIG (reference sequence). CDR3 length equals 14 residues. After removal of 3 bases from V and 14 bases from J, the junction contained 12 bases not matched to a gene. This CDR3 is CAWRYSGTSGLKFF. The CDR3, as DNA: TGTGCCTGGAGATACTCCGGGACTAGCGGCCTCAAGTTCTTC.

About this clone: At one boundary the junction diverges from the germline segment, which might be a read error. V usage is TRBV5-1 and J usage is TRBJ2-5, with D maybe TRBD1 (6 bases). The CDR3 is 15 amino acids. Germline CDR1 SGHRS, CDR2 YFSETQ. Written as DNA, the CDR3 is TGTGCCAGCAGCCTCCCCCCCACAGGGCGAGAGACCCAGTACTTC. Encoded protein: CASSLPPTGRETQYF. The variable domain in full, with the rest retrieved from reference TRBV5-1 and TRBJ2-5, is KAGVTQTPRYLIKTRGQQVTLSCSPISGHRSVSWYQQTPGQGLQFLFEYFSETQRNKGNFPGRFSGRQFSNSRSEMNVSTLELGDSALYLCASSLPPTGRETQYFGPGTRLLVL.

The CDR3 DNA follows: TGCAGCGTTGAAGGCTTGTCTAGCGGGGGAAAGGAGCAGTTCTTC. It specifies CSVEGLSSGGKEQFF. This chain uses TRBV29-1 with TRBJ2-1; 10 nucleotides agree with TRBD2. V gave up 1 base and J gave up 10 bases; unmatched junction bases: 10. The CDR3 covers 15 residues. Germline-derived CDR1 and CDR2 are SQVTM and ANQGSEA.

As to this clone: The same CDR3 can be traced to other DNA sequences in this sample. The rearrangement joins TRBV5-1 to TRBJ1-5; D not resolved. Germline V gene sequence: CDR1 SGHRS, CDR2 YFSETQ. The CDR3 sequence is 13 residues long. The V gene lost 3 bases and the J gene lost 5 bases, with 9 bases spanning the gap. The CDR3 bases are TGCGCCAGCAGCTCAGCTCCAGATCAGCCCCAGCATTTT. Residues: CASSSAPDQPQHF.

By share of the sample, this clone is medium-sized (0.01 to 0.1%). CDR3 in amino acids: CASSLQSKNIQYF. The CDR3 nucleotides are TGTGCCAGCAGCTTACAATCCAAAAACATTCAGTACTTC. V and J are TRBV11-3 and TRBJ2-4; D is uncertain. Trimming shortened V by 2 bases and J by 2 bases, and 4 bases separated the two germline ends. The length of the CDR3 is 13 residues. Germline CDR1 and CDR2: SGHNT and YENEEA.

The V gene is TRBV28, the J gene TRBJ2-7; the D is unclear. There are 14 residues in the CDR3. Per the germline V gene, CDR1 is MDHEN and CDR2 is SYDVKM. Trimming stripped 6 bases from V and 2 bases from J, with 14 bases between. CDR3 amino acids: CASSTPGSTYEQYF. In nucleotides, the CDR3 is TGTGCCAGCAGCACCCCCGGATCTACCTACGAGCAGTACTTC.

The chain uses TRBV29-1 and TRBJ1-2; D unclear. Germline CDR1 SQVTM, CDR2 ANQGSEA. The V end lost 7 bases, the J end lost 6 bases, and 9 bases lay between the germline ends. The CDR3 has 10 residues. CDR3 in amino acids: CSAAGDGYTF. CDR3 in DNA: TGCAGCGCCGCTGGGGATGGCTACACCTTC.

The rearrangement joins TRBV29-1 to TRBJ2-4; TRBD1 is a possible D gene (5 bases). Germline-derived CDR1 and CDR2 are SQVTM and ANQGSEA. V lost 1 base and J lost 7, with 11 bases in between. This CDR3 region has 13 residues. CDR3 DNA sequence: TGCAGCGTTGAAGTCGGGCAGGGTAACATTCAGTACTTC. This encodes CSVEVGQGNIQYF.

The J gene is TRBJ2-5, the V gene TRBV7-8; D unclear. Trimming shortened V by 2 bases and J by 1 base, and 11 bases separated the two germline ends. Germline V gene lookup returns CDR1 SGHVS and CDR2 FQNEAQ. The CDR3 extends over 15 amino acids. CDR3 bases: TGTGCCAGCAGCTTAAGCCTGACCGCCCAAGAGACCCAGTACTTC. This encodes CASSLSLTAQETQYF.

V gene TRBV5-5 combines with J gene TRBJ2-7; possible D gene TRBD1, 5 bases. CDR1 and CDR2 (germline): SGHKS, YYEKEE (reference sequence). With 0 bases removed from V and 4 bases from J, the gap between germline ends came to 17 bases. The CDR3 runs to 16 residues. The CDR3 nucleotides are TGTGCCAGCAGCTTGGCCGACAGTCGAGAAGGTTACGAGCAGTACTTC. As protein: CASSLADSREGYEQYF.

This clone was detected only once. The gene calls are TRBV30 and TRBJ1-2; D is unclear. This CDR3 contains 13 residues. CDR1 and CDR2 (germline): GTSNPN, SVGIG (reference sequence). V was shortened by 0 bases and J by 7 bases, with 12 bases between the two germline ends. The CDR3 DNA reads TGTGCCTGGAGTGTACGGGGATTGAGTGGCTACACCTTC. This encodes CAWSVRGLSGYTF.

The chain combines TRBV30 with TRBJ1-6; D perhaps matches TRBD1 (6 bases). This CDR3 has 14 residues. The V end lost 0 bases, the J end lost 5 bases, and 8 bases lay between the germline ends. Per the germline V gene, CDR1 is GTSNPN and CDR2 is SVGIG (reference sequence). CDR3 DNA sequence: TGTGCCTGGAGTGTCCGACAGGATAATTCACCCCTCCACTTT. Its translation: CAWSVRQDNSPLHF.

About this clone: An end of the junction differs from the germline gene, which may be a read error. The V call is TRBV9, the J call TRBJ2-3, with a possible D match to TRBD2 (6 bases). The CDR3 sequence is 19 residues long. The germline gives CDR1 SGDLS, CDR2 YYNGEE. CDR3: CASSSRSGGYGGGTDTQYF. CDR3 bases: TGTGCCAGCAGCTCCCGATCCGGGGGATACGGGGGAGGTACAGATACACAGTATTTT.

The chain links TRBV9 to TRBJ2-7, with D perhaps matching TRBD1 (6 bases). V dropped 2 bases and J dropped 3 bases, with 9 bases sitting between them. The CDR3 has 13 amino acids. Germline CDR1 SGDLS, CDR2 YYNGEE. CDR3 sequence reads: CASSVAGDYEQYF. The DNA for the CDR3 is TGTGCCAGCAGCGTTGCAGGGGACTACGAGCAGTACTTC.

This clone was observed at least ten times. The chain is built from TRBV6-1 and TRBJ2-5, with D unresolved. Germline lookup yields CDR1 MNHNS and CDR2 SASEGT. The V gene lost 1 base and the J gene lost 1 base, with 10 bases spanning the gap. CDR3 length equals 15 residues. The CDR3 loop is CASSEEIGGQETQYF. The CDR3 coding sequence is TGTGCCAGCAGTGAAGAGATCGGTGGCCAAGAGACCCAGTACTTC.

V and J are TRBV6-1 and TRBJ2-2; D perhaps matches TRBD2 (5 bases). This CDR3 is 14 amino acids long. Germline-derived CDR1 and CDR2 are MNHNS and SASEGT. The germline V and J ends were trimmed by 6 bases and 2 bases, with 10 bases remaining between them. In DNA form, the CDR3 reads TGTGCCAGCAGCGGGGAAATAAACACCGGGGAGCTGTTTTTT. Its translation: CASSGEINTGELFF.

V gene TRBV11-3 combines with J gene TRBJ2-5; TRBD2 agrees at 8 bases. The germline CDR1 and CDR2 sequences are SGHNT and YENEEA. The CDR3 contains 16 residues. V was pared by 1 base and J by 4 bases, with 8 bases of the junction left unmatched. The CDR3 loop is CASSLGSTGGRETQYF. DNA of the CDR3: TGTGCCAGCAGCTTAGGGTCTACGGGGGGGCGAGAGACCCAGTACTTC. Drawing the rest from reference TRBV11-3 and TRBJ2-5, the complete variable domain is EAGVVQSPRYKIIEKKQPVAFWCNPISGHNTLYWYLQNLGQGPELLIRYENEEAVDDSQLPKDRFSAERLKGVDSTLKIQPAELGDSAVYLCASSLGSTGGRETQYFGPGTRLLVL.

The chain couples TRBV6-5 to TRBJ2-6, with D possibly TRBD2 on 5 matching bases. The V gene's germline CDR1 is MNHEY and CDR2 SVGAGI. Trimming stripped 8 bases from V and 1 base from J, with 9 bases between. The CDR3 spans 14 residues. CDR3 DNA: TGTGCCAGCGCCGGAGGATCTGGGGCCAACGTCCTGACTTTC. Its protein is CASAGGSGANVLTF.

This chain joins TRBV29-1 and TRBJ1-1; D call uncertain. This CDR3 is 13 amino acids long. Per germline, CDR1 SQVTM and CDR2 ANQGSEA. V was pared by 6 bases and J by 3 bases, with 14 bases between. The CDR3: CSVRRGLDTEAFF. The DNA for the CDR3 is TGCAGCGTCCGTCGAGGGTTGGACACTGAAGCTTTCTTT.

In its sample, this clone was seen a few times. The chain recombines TRBV2 with TRBJ2-2; D call uncertain. V shed 3 bases and J shed 0 bases, with 11 bases lying between them. Germline-derived CDR1 and CDR2 are SNHLY and FYNNEI. This CDR3 is built from 16 residues. The CDR3 loop is CASSDVRPSNTGELFF. The CDR3 nucleotides are TGTGCCAGCAGTGATGTCAGGCCGTCGAACACCGGGGAGCTGTTTTTT.